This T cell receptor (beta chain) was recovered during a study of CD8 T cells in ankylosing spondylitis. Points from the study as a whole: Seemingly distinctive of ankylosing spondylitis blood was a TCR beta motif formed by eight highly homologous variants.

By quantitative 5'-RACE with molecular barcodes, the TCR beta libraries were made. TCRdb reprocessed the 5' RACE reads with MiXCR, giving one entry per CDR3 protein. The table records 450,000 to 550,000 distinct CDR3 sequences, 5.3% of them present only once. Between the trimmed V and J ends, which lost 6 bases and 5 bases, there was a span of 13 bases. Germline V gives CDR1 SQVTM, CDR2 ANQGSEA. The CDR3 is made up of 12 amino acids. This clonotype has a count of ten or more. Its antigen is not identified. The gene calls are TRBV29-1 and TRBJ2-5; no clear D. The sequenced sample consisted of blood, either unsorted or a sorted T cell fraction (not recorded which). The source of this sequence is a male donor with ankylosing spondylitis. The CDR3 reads CSVILGGETQYF. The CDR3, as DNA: TGCAGCGTGATATTGGGTGGGGAGACCCAGTACTTC.